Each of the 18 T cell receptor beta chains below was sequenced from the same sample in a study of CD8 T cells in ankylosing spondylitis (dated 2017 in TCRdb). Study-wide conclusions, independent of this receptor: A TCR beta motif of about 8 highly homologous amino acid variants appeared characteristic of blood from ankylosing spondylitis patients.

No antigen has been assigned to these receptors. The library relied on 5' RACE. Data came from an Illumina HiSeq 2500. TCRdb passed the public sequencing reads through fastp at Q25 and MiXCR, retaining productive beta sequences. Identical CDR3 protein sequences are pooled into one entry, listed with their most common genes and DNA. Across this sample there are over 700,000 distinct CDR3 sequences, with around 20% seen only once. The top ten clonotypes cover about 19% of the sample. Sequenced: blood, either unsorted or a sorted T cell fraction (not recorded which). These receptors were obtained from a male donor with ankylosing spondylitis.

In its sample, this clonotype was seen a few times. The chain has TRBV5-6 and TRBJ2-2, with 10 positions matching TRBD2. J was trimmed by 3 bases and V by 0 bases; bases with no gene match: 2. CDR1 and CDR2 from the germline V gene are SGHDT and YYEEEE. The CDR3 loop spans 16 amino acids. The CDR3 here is CASSLGLAGDTGELFF. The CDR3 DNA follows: TGTGCCAGCAGCTTGGGGCTAGCGGGGGACACCGGGGAGCTGTTTTTT.

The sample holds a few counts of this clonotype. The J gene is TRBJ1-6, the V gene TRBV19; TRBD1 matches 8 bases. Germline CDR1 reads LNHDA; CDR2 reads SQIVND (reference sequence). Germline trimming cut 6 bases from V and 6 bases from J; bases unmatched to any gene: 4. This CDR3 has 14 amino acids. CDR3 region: CASRDRAGNSPLHF. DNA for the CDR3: TGTGCCAGTAGGGACAGGGCGGGTAATTCACCCCTCCACTTT.

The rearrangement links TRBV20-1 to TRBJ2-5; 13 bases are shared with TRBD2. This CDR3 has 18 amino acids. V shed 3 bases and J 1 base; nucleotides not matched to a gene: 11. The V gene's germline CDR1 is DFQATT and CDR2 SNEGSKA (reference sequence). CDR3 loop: CSASDIFGLAGAQETQYF. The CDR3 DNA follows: TGCAGTGCTAGCGATATATTTGGACTAGCGGGAGCCCAAGAGACCCAGTACTTC.

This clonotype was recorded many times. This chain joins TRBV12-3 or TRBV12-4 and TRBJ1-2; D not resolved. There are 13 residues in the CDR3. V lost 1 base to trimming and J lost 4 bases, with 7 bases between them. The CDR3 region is CASSLEAVYGYTF. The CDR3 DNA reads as TGTGCCAGCAGTTTAGAGGCAGTCTATGGCTACACCTTC.

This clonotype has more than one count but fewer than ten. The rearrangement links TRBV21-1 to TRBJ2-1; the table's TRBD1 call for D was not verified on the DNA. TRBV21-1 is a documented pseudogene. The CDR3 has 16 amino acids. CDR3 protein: CASSKIRDPHPKGQFF. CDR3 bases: TGTGCCAGCAGCAAAATCCGGGACCCACACCCCAAGGGGCAGTTCTTC.

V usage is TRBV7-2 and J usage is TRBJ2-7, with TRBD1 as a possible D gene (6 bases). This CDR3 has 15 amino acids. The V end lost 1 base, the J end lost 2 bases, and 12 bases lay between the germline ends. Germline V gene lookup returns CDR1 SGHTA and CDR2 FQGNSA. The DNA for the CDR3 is TGTGCCAGCAGCTTAGAGGACAGACCAACCTACGAGCAGTACTTC. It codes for CASSLEDRPTYEQYF.

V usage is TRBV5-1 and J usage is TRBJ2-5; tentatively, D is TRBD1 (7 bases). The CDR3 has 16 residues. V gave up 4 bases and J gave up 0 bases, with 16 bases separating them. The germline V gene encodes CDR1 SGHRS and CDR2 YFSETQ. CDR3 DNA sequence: TGCGCCAGCAGCCCCGCAGGGGGGCGGTACCAAGAGACCCAGTACTTC. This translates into CASSPAGGRYQETQYF.

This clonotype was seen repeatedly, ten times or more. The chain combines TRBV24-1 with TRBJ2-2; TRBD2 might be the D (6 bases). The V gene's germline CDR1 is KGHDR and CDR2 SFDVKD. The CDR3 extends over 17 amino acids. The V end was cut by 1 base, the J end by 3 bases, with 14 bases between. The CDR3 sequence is CATSDFPGERDTGELFF. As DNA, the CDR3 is TGTGCCACCAGTGATTTCCCGGGAGAAAGGGACACCGGGGAGCTGTTTTTT.

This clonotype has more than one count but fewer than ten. Here the CDR3 reads CASSFIDPGRRNTIYF. In DNA form, the CDR3 reads TGTGCCAGCAGCTTTATCGACCCGGGACGGCGAAACACCATATATTTT. The chain joins TRBV7-9 to TRBJ1-3, with D maybe TRBD1 (5 bases). Trimming removed 3 bases at V and 5 bases at J, with 17 bases between. This CDR3 region has 16 residues. Per germline, CDR1 SEHNR and CDR2 FQNEAQ (reference sequence).

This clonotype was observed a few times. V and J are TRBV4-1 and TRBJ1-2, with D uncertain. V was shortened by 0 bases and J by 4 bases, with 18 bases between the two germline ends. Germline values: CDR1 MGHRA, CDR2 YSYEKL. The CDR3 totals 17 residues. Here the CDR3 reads CASSQDFDLGSPYGYTF. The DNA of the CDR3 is TGCGCCAGCAGCCAAGACTTCGATTTGGGATCCCCCTATGGCTACACCTTC.

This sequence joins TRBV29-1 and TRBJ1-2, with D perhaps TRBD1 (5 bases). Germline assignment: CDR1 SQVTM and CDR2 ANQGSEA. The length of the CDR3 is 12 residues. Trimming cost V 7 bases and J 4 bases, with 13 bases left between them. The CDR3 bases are TGCAGCGCCGGAGACAGTTTCTATGGCTACACCTTC. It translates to CSAGDSFYGYTF.

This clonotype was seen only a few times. The CDR3 nucleotides are TGCAGTGCTAGAGATCCGCGGGGGACTAACACTGAAGCTTTCTTT. Protein: CSARDPRGTNTEAFF. The V call is TRBV20-1, the J call TRBJ1-1; weak D call: TRBD1 (5 bases). The CDR3 runs 15 residues. V lost 0 bases and J 2 bases, leaving 13 bases between the germline ends. The V gene's germline CDR1 is DFQATT and CDR2 SNEGSKA (reference sequence).

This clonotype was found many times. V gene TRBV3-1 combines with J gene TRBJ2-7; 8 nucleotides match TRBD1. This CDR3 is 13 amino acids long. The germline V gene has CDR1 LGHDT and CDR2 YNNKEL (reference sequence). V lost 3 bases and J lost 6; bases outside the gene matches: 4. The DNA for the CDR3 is TGTGCCAGCAGCCATTCAGGGGGCGGCGAGCAGTACTTC. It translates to CASSHSGGGEQYF.

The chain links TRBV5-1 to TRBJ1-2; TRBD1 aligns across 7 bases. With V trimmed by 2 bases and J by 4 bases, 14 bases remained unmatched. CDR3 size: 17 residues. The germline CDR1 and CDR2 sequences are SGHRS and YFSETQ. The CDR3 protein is CASSFGVLRGLGYGYTF. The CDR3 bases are TGCGCCAGCAGCTTCGGGGTGTTGAGGGGGCTGGGCTATGGCTACACCTTC.

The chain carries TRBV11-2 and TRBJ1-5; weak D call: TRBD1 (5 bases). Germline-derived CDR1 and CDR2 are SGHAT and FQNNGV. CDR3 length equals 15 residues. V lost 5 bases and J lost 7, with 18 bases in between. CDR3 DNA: TGTGCCAGCAGCAGTCTTGACAGTTCCGGACAGCCCCAGCATTTT. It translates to CASSSLDSSGQPQHF.

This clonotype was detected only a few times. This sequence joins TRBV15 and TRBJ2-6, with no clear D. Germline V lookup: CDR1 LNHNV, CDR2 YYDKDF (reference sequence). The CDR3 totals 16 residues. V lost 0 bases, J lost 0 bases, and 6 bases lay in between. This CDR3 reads CATSREHHSGANVLTF. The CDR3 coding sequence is TGTGCCACCAGCAGAGAACATCACTCTGGGGCCAACGTCCTGACTTTC. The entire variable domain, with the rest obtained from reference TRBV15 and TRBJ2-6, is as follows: DAMVIQNPRYQVTQFGKPVTLSCSQTLNHNVMYWYQQKSSQAPKLLFHYYDKDFNNEADTPDNFQSRRPNTSFCFLDIRSPGLGDTAMYLCATSREHHSGANVLTFGAGSRLTVL.

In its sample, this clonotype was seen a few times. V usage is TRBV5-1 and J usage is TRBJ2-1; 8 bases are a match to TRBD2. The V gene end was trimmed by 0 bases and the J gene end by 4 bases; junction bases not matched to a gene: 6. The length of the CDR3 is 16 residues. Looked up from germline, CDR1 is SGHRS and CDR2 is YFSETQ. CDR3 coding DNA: TGCGCCAGCAGCTTGGCTGTCGGGGGGGCTTACAATGAGCAGTTCTTC. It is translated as CASSLAVGGAYNEQFF.

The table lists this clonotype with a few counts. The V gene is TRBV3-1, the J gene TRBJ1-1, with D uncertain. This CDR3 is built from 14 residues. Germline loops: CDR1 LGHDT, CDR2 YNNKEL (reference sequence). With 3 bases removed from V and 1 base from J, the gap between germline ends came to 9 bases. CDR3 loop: CASSQPGPNTEAFF. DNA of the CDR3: TGTGCCAGCAGCCAGCCTGGACCGAACACTGAAGCTTTCTTT.